This T cell receptor beta chain derives from a study of T cells in Graves' hyperthyroidism and ophthalmopathy (dated by TCRdb to about 2019). With respect to the entire study: Peripheral blood samples were taken at initial diagnosis, before any treatment was given. Prospective prediction of ophthalmopathy was tested in an independent validation cohort of fewer than 20 hyperthyroidism patients and around 16 patients who later progressed to ophthalmopathy. The roughly 94 discovery patients were randomly split 7:3 into training and test sets. The paper describes TCR Vbeta CDR3 sequencing of more than 120 peripheral blood samples, made up of around 41 ophthalmopathy patients, some 80 hyperthyroidism patients and about 17 progressor patients. After sampling, hyperthyroidism patients received methimazole starting at 30 mg daily, and ophthalmopathy patients received high-dose intravenous methylprednisolone. In addition, the study compared T-cell repertoires in thyroid tissue and in blood from roughly 6 Graves' hyperthyroidism patients. To identify distinguishing TCR V-J signatures, a discovery cohort of 95 to 100 patients was used, comprising roughly 45 with Graves' ophthalmopathy and roughly 60 with stable Graves' hyperthyroidism. Broad study findings and their caveats: A model built on a 13 V-J signature distinguished ophthalmopathy from stable hyperthyroidism, reaching roughly 88% sensitivity and about 81% specificity in cross-validation and 80%/75% in testing. Most expanded thyroid clonotypes (frequency above 0.001) were also detected in blood, a finding suggesting that blood repertoires may reflect thyroid immune responses. In validation, the model predicted progression to ophthalmopathy with approximately 71% sensitivity and around 72% specificity, a median of approximately 6.5 months before onset. Sample size was not statistically predetermined, and blinding of investigators to group allocation was not performed.

This clonotype was observed many times. The specificity of this receptor is unknown. No base-level quality is on record; no much larger clone is a single base apart. The CDR3 starts with the cysteine, ends with the phenylalanine, and has 11 residues. Only CDR3 DNA is held: 33 bases, read in frame from base 1. The junction carries 12 bases between V and J, which are trimmed by 8 bases and 8 bases respectively. The germline V gene (reference sequence) gives CDR1 as SEHNR and CDR2 as FQNEAQ. TCR beta CDR3 regions were amplified from RNA transcripts. For the first round of RT-PCR on the TCR CDR3, the HTBI primer set was used together with the Qiagen OneStep RT-PCR kit. Libraries were constructed in a second round of multiplex PCR, after which size selection and purification were performed. The libraries were sequenced on an Illumina HiSeq2000 using paired-end 100 bp reads. The paper's data handling went like this. Raw data were processed with SOAPnuke, discarding reads with adapters, uncalled bases, mean Phred below 15, or no exact constant-primer or identifier match. High-quality paired reads were merged using COPE v1.2.5, and each unique nucleotide sequence was defined as a clonotype. MiTCR v1.1 was used to align the clonotypes against IMGT TRBV, TRBD and TRBJ reference segments. Analysis was restricted to V-J combinations with a frequency above 0.0001, which covered roughly 99% of repertoires. The TCS score was defined as the ratio of F50 (clonal expansion) to E x V (chaos), calculated using BLOSUM62-based TCRdist between CDR3 peptides within each V-J. Welch's t-statistics and random forest reduced 500 to 550 V-J features to under 15, which were used in a naive Bayes classifier (R e1071). The public reads were run again by TCRdb, first through fastp at Q25 and then through MiXCR, and only productive beta chains were kept. For every CDR3 protein sequence, its rows merge into one entry that carries the most common genes and DNA. TCRdb assigned the V and J calls; the authors' analysis was not used. Within this sample are around 520,000 distinct CDR3 sequences, with approximately 15% of them counted one time only. Around 17% of the sample rests with the top ten.

Stable Graves' hyperthyroidism was defined as no progression to ophthalmopathy during 18 months of follow-up. Hyperthyroidism patients were aged 18 to 65 years and newly diagnosed, with disease duration of less than 2 months. The study excluded patients with uncontrolled infections, other autoimmune diseases, pregnancy or lactation. Diagnoses were based on clinical symptoms, serum thyroxine and TRAb, thyroid ultrasound and orbital computed tomography. Ficoll-Paque density gradient centrifugation was used to isolate PBMCs from approximately 10 ml of fresh peripheral blood. Total RNA was extracted using Trizol reagent, and RNA quality was assessed on an Agilent 2100 Bioanalyzer.

The clonotype originates from a woman under 30 with Graves' hyperthyroidism. The V and J segments used are TRBV7-9 and TRBJ1-1, with an unclear D gene assignment. The sample taken for sequencing was blood. The DNA is TGTGCCAGCGGCCAGGCGGGAGAAGCTTTCTTT. Translated, it reads CASGQAGEAFF.